Following are 8 T cell receptor beta chains from one sample sequenced in a study of blood T cell repertoires in COVID-19. The data were produced by immunoSEQ multiplex PCR, yet TCRdb's version contains in-frame clones alone and is incomplete. The data show 110,000 or so clones, with approximately 90% seen just once and 4% to 5.5% held by the top ten. Sequencing was carried out using peripheral blood. The source is a woman aged 50 to 60 with acute or convalescent COVID-19.

This clone was observed a single time. The J gene is TRBJ1-5, the V gene TRBV24-1; D unresolved. This CDR3 is 13 amino acids long. Trimming removed 2 bases at V and 4 bases at J, with 5 bases between. The germline V gene encodes CDR1 KGHDR and CDR2 SFDVKD. In DNA form, the CDR3 reads TGTGCCACCAGTGATTCCGGGAATCAGCCCCAGCATTTT. This codes for CATSDSGNQPQHF.

This sequence joins TRBV6-5 and TRBJ2-3; the match to TRBD2 covers 12 bases. The J segment lost 4 bases and the V segment lost 2 bases, leaving 1 base of the junction unmatched. The CDR3 is 15 amino acids. Per the germline V gene, CDR1 is MNHEY and CDR2 is SVGAGI. The CDR3: CASSYLAGGSDTQYF. CDR3 coding DNA: TGTGCCAGCAGTTACCTAGCGGGGGGGTCAGATACGCAGTATTTT.

This chain uses TRBV9 with TRBJ1-2; D is possibly TRBD1 (5 bases). CDR1 is SGDLS, CDR2 YYNGEE, per germline. Trimming cost V 3 bases and J 1 base, with 19 bases left between them. The CDR3 has 17 amino acids. The CDR3 protein is CASSARGGNFGNYGYTF. Written as DNA, the CDR3 is TGTGCCAGCAGCGCCCGGGGGGGAAACTTTGGTAACTATGGCTACACCTTC.

The chain links TRBV14 to TRBJ1-3; D gene unclear. The CDR3 has 13 residues. Germline V CDR1 and CDR2: SGHDN, FVKESK. Trimming pared 3 bases from V and 0 bases from J, leaving 3 bases between. CDR3 amino acids: CASSHISGNTIYF. The CDR3 coding sequence is TGTGCCAGCAGCCACATCTCTGGAAACACCATATATTTT.

The chain uses TRBV2 and TRBJ1-6, with 8 nucleotides matching TRBD1. Germline V lookup: CDR1 SNHLY, CDR2 FYNNEI. J lost 9 bases, V lost 8 bases, and 6 bases had no gene match. The CDR3 covers 13 residues. This CDR3 is CASAGGGSSPLHF. The CDR3 coding sequence is TGTGCCAGCGCAGGGGGCGGTAGTTCACCCCTCCACTTT.

V is TRBV20-1 and J is TRBJ1-1; 9 positions agree with TRBD1. The CDR3 length is 11 residues. With 4 bases clipped from V and 8 bases from J, the junction kept 2 bases outside the gene matches. Looked up from germline, CDR1 is DFQATT and CDR2 is SNEGSKA (reference sequence). CDR3 coding DNA: TGCAGTGCTATGGACAGGGGCGAAGCTTTCTTT. Its translation: CSAMDRGEAFF.

V gene TRBV14 combines with J gene TRBJ2-1; 7 bases are a match to TRBD2. The CDR3 totals 16 residues. The germline gives CDR1 SGHDN, CDR2 FVKESK. J was trimmed by 0 bases and V by 4 bases; bases with no gene match: 6. CDR3 DNA: TGTGCCAGCAGCCCGATGGCGGGGGACTCCTACAATGAGCAGTTCTTC. As protein: CASSPMAGDSYNEQFF.

The J gene is TRBJ1-4, the V gene TRBV7-2; the match to TRBD1 covers 8 bases. The V segment lost 2 bases and the J segment 8 bases; nucleotides outside the gene matches: 4. The CDR3 is 14 amino acids. CDR1 is SGHTA, CDR2 FQGNSA, per germline. Written as DNA, the CDR3 is TGTGCCAGCAGCTTACAGGGGGCAGGGGAAAAACTGTTTTTT. Protein product: CASSLQGAGEKLFF.